The rows below give T cell receptor beta chains drawn from one sample of a study of blood T cells in healthy people across ages. TCRdb reanalysed the 5' RACE reads using MiXCR and keeps one entry per CDR3 protein. The repertoire holds roughly 800,000 distinct CDR3 sequences, with roughly 60% as singletons. The specimen was blood. The receptors stem from a man aged 30 to 45 in good health. Both conserved end residues are part of each CDR3. D genes are given only for firm matches. Clone size appears in some rows only: once, few, many, or a class for an expanded clone.

d_gene	abundance	v_gene	j_gene	CDR3aa	CDR3nt
-	-	TRBV7-2	TRBJ2-7	CASSLPPSSYEQYF	TGTGCCAGCAGCTTACCTCCGAGCTCCTACGAGCAGTACTTC
-	-	TRBV20-1	TRBJ2-7	CSARPKSLYEQYF	TGCAGTGCTAGACCGAAGAGCCTCTACGAGCAGTACTTC
-	-	TRBV27	TRBJ2-7	CASSPRGSSYEQYF	TGTGCCAGCAGTCCTCGGGGGAGCTCCTACGAGCAGTACTTC
-	few	TRBV7-6	TRBJ2-1	CASSHRADYNEQFF	TGTGCCAGCAGCCACAGGGCCGATTACAATGAGCAGTTCTTC
TRBD2	once	TRBV29-1	TRBJ2-1	CSAGRAGSNEQFF	TGCAGCGCAGGGAGGGCAGGGTCCAATGAGCAGTTCTTC
TRBD1	few	TRBV7-9	TRBJ2-7	CASSQGQLYEQYF	TGTGCCAGCAGCCAGGGACAGCTCTACGAGCAGTACTTC
-	-	TRBV7-2	TRBJ1-2	CASSPIPGPRPNYGYTF	TGTGCCAGCAGCCCCATTCCCGGGCCCAGACCTAACTATGGCTACACCTTC
TRBD2	-	TRBV20-1	TRBJ2-5	CSASTTGTSVSETQYF	TGCAGTGCTAGCACCACCGGGACTAGCGTTTCAGAGACCCAGTACTTC
-	-	TRBV6-5	TRBJ2-5	CASSYFGKVGETQYF	TGTGCCAGCAGTTACTTCGGCAAGGTGGGAGAGACCCAGTACTTC
-	-	TRBV15	TRBJ2-3	CATSALLGDTQYF	TGTGCCACCAGCGCCTTGTTGGGAGATACGCAGTATTTT